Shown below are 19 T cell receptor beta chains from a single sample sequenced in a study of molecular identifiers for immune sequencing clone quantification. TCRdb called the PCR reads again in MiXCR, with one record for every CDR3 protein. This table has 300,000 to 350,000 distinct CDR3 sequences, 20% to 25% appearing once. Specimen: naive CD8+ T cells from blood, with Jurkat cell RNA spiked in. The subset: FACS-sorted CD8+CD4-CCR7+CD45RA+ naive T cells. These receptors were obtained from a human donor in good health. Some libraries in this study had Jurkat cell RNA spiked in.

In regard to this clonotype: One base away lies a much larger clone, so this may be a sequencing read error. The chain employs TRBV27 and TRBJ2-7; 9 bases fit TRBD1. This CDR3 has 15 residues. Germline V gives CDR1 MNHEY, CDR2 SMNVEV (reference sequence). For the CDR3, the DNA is TGTGCCAGCAGTCCGGCCGGGACAGGGTCCTACGAGCAGTGCTTC. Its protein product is CASSPAGTGSYEQCF.

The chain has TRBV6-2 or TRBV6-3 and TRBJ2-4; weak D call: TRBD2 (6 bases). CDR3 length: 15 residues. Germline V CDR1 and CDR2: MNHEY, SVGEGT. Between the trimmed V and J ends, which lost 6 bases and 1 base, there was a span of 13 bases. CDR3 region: CASSSWGEAKNIQYF. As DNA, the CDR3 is TGTGCCAGCAGCTCCTGGGGGGAGGCCAAAAACATTCAGTACTTC.

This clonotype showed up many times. In nucleotides, the CDR3 is TGTGCCAGCAGCACGATTGGGATCCGGGACAGGGACACCGGGGAGCTGTTTTTT. Amino acid sequence: CASSTIGIRDRDTGELFF. The V call is TRBV7-8, the J call TRBJ2-2; 9 bases are a match to TRBD1. Germline V lookup: CDR1 SGHVS, CDR2 FQNEAQ. This CDR3 contains 18 residues. The trim removed 5 bases at V and 3 bases at J, leaving 13 bases unmatched.

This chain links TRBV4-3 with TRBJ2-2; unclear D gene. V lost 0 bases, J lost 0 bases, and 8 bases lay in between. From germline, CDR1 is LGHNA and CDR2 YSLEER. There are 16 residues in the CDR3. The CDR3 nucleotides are TGCGCCAGCAGCCAAGATGCCAGAACGAACACCGGGGAGCTGTTTTTT. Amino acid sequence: CASSQDARTNTGELFF.

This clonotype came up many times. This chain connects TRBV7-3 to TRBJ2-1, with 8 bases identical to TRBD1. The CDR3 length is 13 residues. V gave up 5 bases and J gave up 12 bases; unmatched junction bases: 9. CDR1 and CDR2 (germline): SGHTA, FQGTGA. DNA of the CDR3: TGTGCCAGCAGCGCCGATCCCGGACAGGGGCAGTTCTTC. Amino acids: CASSADPGQGQFF.

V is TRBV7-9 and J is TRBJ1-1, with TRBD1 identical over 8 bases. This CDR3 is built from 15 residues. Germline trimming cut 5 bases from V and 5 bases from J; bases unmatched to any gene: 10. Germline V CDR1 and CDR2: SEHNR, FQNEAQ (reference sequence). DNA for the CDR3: TGTGCCAGCAGCCCCCGGACAGGGTCTTGGACTGAAGCTTTCTTT. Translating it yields CASSPRTGSWTEAFF.

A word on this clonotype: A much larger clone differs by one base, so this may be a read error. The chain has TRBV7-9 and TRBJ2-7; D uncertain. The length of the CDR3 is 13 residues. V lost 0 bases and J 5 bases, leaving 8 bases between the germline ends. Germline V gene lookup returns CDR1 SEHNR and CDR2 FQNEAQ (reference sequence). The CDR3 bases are TGTGCCAGCAGCTTAGCTGCGAGCGACGAGCAGTACTTC. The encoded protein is CASSLAASDEQYF.

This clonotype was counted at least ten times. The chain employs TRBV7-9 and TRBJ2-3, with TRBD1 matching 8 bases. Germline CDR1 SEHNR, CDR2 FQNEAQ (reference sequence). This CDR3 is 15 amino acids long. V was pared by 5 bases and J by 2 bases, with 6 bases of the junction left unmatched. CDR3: CASSEGQGPTDTQYF. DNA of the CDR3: TGTGCCAGCAGCGAAGGACAGGGACCCACAGATACGCAGTATTTT.

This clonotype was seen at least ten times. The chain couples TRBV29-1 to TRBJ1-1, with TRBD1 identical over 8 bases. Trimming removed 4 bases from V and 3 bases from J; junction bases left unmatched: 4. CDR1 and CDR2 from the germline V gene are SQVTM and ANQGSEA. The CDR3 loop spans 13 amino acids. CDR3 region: CSVGETGDTEAFF. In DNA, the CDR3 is TGCAGCGTTGGAGAGACAGGGGACACTGAAGCTTTCTTT.

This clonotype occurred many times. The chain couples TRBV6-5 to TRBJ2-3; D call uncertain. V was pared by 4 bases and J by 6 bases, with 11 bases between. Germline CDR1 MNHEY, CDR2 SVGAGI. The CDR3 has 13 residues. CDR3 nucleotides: TGTGCCAGCAGTTTAACAGACTGGGATACGCAGTATTTT. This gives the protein CASSLTDWDTQYF.

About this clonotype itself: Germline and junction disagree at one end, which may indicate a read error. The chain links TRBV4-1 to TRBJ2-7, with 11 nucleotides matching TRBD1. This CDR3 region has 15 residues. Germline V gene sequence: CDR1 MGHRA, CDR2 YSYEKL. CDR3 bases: TGCGCCAGCAGCCTTACCTGGACAGGGGGCTACGAGCGGCACTTC. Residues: CASSLTWTGGYERHF.

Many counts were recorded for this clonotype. The CDR3 here is CSALHPLRAATNEKLFF. CDR3 nucleotides: TGCAGTGCTCTACACCCACTTCGAGCTGCAACTAATGAAAAACTGTTTTTT. The rearrangement joins TRBV20-1 to TRBJ1-4, with D uncertain. Trimming pared 5 bases from V and 0 bases from J, leaving 19 bases between. Germline CDR1 is DFQATT and CDR2 is SNEGSKA (reference sequence). The CDR3 is 17 amino acids.

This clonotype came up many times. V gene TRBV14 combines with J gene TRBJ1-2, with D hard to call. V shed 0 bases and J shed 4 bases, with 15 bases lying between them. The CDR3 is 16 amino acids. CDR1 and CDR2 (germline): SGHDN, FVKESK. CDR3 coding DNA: TGTGCCAGCAGCCAAGATCGACGGTCGACATTCTATGGCTACACCTTC. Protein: CASSQDRRSTFYGYTF.

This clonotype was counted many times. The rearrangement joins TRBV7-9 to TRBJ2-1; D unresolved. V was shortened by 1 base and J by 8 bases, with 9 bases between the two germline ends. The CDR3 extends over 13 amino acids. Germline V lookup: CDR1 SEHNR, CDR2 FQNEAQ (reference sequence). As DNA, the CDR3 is TGTGCCAGCAGCTTAGGGCCCGTCGATGAGCAGTTCTTC. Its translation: CASSLGPVDEQFF.

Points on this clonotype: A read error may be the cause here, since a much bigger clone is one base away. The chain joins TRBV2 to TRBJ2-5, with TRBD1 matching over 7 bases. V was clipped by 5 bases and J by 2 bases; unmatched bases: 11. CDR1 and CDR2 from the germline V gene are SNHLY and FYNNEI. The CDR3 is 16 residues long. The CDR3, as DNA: TGTGCCAGCAGTTCCATCCCTGAGGGACAGCAAGAGACCCAGTACTTC. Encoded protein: CASSSIPEGQQETQYF.

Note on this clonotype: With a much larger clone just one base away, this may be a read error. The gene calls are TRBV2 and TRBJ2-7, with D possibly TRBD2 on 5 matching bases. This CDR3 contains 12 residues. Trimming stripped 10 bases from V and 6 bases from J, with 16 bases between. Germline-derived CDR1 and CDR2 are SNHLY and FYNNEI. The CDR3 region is CATIGRGCEQYF. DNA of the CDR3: TGTGCCACTATAGGGCGAGGGTGCGAGCAGTACTTC.

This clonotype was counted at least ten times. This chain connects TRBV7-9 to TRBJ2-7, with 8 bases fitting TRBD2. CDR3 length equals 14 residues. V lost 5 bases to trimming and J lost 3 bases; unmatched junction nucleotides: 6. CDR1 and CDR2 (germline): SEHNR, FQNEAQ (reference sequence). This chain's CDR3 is CASSRGGALYEQYF. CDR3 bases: TGTGCCAGCAGCCGGGGGGGAGCCCTCTACGAGCAGTACTTC.

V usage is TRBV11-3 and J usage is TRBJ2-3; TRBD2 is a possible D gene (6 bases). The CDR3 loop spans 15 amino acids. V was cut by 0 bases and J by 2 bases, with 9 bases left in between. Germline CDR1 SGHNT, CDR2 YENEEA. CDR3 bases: TGTGCCAGCAGCTTAGACGGCGGGAACACAGATACGCAGTATTTT. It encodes CASSLDGGNTDTQYF.

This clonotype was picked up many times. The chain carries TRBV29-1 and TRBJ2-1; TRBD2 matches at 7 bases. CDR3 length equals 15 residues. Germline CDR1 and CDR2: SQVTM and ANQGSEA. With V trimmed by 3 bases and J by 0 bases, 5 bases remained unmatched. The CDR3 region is CSVDMASGSYNEQFF. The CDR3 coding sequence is TGCAGCGTTGATATGGCTAGCGGCTCCTACAATGAGCAGTTCTTC.